These T cell receptor beta chains were read from a single sample in a study of beta chain features in type 1 diabetes. Measured with immunoSEQ multiplex PCR; TCRdb has only the in-frame clones, and not every one. The repertoire has more than 300,000 clones, about 16% of them found once; the top ten carry roughly 0.019%. Sequenced: naive CD4+ T cells from blood. Receptor source: a young woman in good health. The CDR3 runs from the conserved cysteine through the conserved F or W. The D gene is left open where the match is weak. A clone size is listed for some rows: how often the clone was seen (once, few, many), or a class if it is expanded.

j_call	d_call	v_call	clone_size	cdr3_aa	cdr3_nt
TRBJ1-2	-	TRBV29-1	-	CSVPDSNYGYTF	TGCAGCGTTCCCGACAGCAACTATGGCTACACCTTC
TRBJ2-3	-	TRBV29-1	few	CSVERGLGTDTQYF	TGCAGCGTTGAAAGGGGTCTCGGCACAGATACGCAGTATTTT
TRBJ2-1	-	TRBV30	-	CAWRYSSSYNEQFF	TGTGCCTGGAGATATAGCAGCTCCTACAATGAGCAGTTCTTC
TRBJ2-7	-	TRBV28	-	CASTAGFDEQYF	TGTGCCAGCACAGCGGGTTTCGACGAGCAGTACTTC
TRBJ2-1	TRBD2	TRBV9	-	CASSASAGFGNEQFF	TGTGCCAGCAGCGCCTCAGCGGGATTCGGAAATGAGCAGTTCTTC
TRBJ2-1	TRBD1	TRBV19	few	CASTIQGMVYNEQFF	TGTGCCAGTACCATACAGGGGATGGTCTACAATGAGCAGTTCTTC
TRBJ2-1	-	TRBV5-1	few	CASIPGMGNEQFF	TGCGCCAGCATCCCAGGGATGGGTAATGAGCAGTTCTTC
TRBJ1-5	TRBD1	TRBV2	-	CASRSGQGTQPQHF	TGTGCCAGCAGGTCAGGACAGGGGACTCAGCCCCAGCATTTT
TRBJ2-5	-	TRBV18	few	CASSPGLQETQYF	TGTGCCAGCTCACCCGGACTCCAAGAGACCCAGTACTTC
TRBJ2-7	TRBD1	TRBV15	few	CATSRDRVSYEQYF	TGTGCCACCAGCCGGGACAGGGTGTCCTACGAGCAGTACTTC
TRBJ1-1	-	TRBV7-9	-	CASSLPGIGKTEAFF	TGTGCCAGCAGCTTGCCGGGAATAGGGAAGACTGAAGCTTTCTTT
TRBJ2-7	-	TRBV7-2	-	CASSLGTGTNYEQYF	TGTGCCAGCAGCTTAGGTACGGGAACAAACTACGAGCAGTACTTC
TRBJ1-2	TRBD1	TRBV5-1	few	CASSGGTDQVYGYTF	TGCGCCAGCAGCGGAGGGACAGACCAAGTCTATGGCTACACCTTC
TRBJ2-2	-	TRBV14	few	CASSQDFLIEGELFF	TGTGCCAGCAGCCAAGACTTCCTAATTGAAGGGGAGCTGTTTTTT
TRBJ1-5	-	TRBV30	-	CAWSDSSGFSSNQPQHF	TGTGCCTGGAGTGATTCTTCAGGGTTTTCGAGCAATCAGCCCCAGCATTTT
TRBJ1-5	TRBD1	TRBV18	few	CASSPGQGNQPQHF	TGTGCCAGCTCCCCGGGACAGGGTAATCAGCCCCAGCATTTT
TRBJ2-1	TRBD2	TRBV9	-	CASSVVGASGRNEQFF	TGTGCCAGCAGCGTGGTTGGGGCTAGCGGGAGGAATGAGCAGTTCTTC
TRBJ2-7	TRBD2	TRBV27	-	CASSTGLAGVEQYF	TGTGCCAGCAGTACTGGACTAGCGGGAGTAGAGCAGTACTTC
TRBJ1-2	TRBD1	TRBV9	-	CASSVITGDGYTF	TGTGCCAGCAGCGTAATTACAGGGGATGGCTACACCTTC
TRBJ1-1	-	TRBV30	-	CASLLNTEAFF	TGTGCCTCCTTATTGAACACTGAAGCTTTCTTT
TRBJ2-1	TRBD2	TRBV27	few	CASSLRARRTSGNEQFF	TGTGCCAGCAGTTTAAGGGCGCGGAGGACTAGCGGCAATGAGCAGTTCTTC
TRBJ2-7	TRBD2	TRBV29-1	-	CSVVETSGYEQYF	TGCAGCGTTGTCGAGACTAGCGGATACGAGCAGTACTTC
TRBJ1-5	TRBD1	TRBV28	few	CATKGGQVNQPQHF	TGTGCCACCAAGGGGGGACAGGTTAATCAGCCCCAGCATTTT
TRBJ1-1	TRBD1	TRBV6-5	few	CASGDAGGTEAFF	TGTGCCAGCGGGGATGCAGGGGGCACTGAAGCTTTCTTT
TRBJ2-5	-	TRBV15	-	CATSRPGTVPETQYF	TGTGCCACCAGCAGACCGGGGACTGTTCCGGAGACCCAGTACTTC
TRBJ2-2	-	TRBV5-1	-	CASSLENMIQVWELFF	TGCGCCAGCAGCTTGGAGAACATGATACAGGTTTGGGAGCTGTTTTTT
TRBJ2-7	TRBD1	TRBV7-2	-	CASSLGTSGGYEQYF	TGTGCCAGCAGCTTGGGGACCTCAGGGGGCTACGAGCAGTACTTC
TRBJ2-3	TRBD1	TRBV6-1	few	CASSGQGRVGDTQYF	TGTGCCAGCAGTGGACAGGGTAGAGTGGGGGATACGCAGTATTTT
TRBJ2-1	-	TRBV5-1	few	CASRVADEQFF	TGCGCCAGCAGGGTGGCCGATGAGCAGTTCTTC
TRBJ2-1	TRBD1	TRBV7-2	-	CASSLAGDRGGYNEQFF	TGTGCCAGCAGCTTAGCGGGGGACAGGGGGGGGTACAATGAGCAGTTCTTC
TRBJ2-1	TRBD2	TRBV7-2	few	CASSFSGRAIEQFF	TGTGCCAGCAGCTTCAGCGGGAGGGCTATTGAGCAGTTCTTC
TRBJ2-1	TRBD1	TRBV11-1	few	CASSLSGQGYDEQFF	TGTGCCAGCAGCTTATCGGGACAGGGTTACGATGAGCAGTTCTTC
TRBJ1-2	TRBD1	TRBV7-2	few	CASSPGGAGGGYGYTF	TGTGCCAGCAGCCCAGGTGGAGCAGGGGGCGGCTATGGCTACACCTTC
TRBJ2-7	-	TRBV5-6	few	CASSLAYEQYF	TGTGCCAGCAGCCTCGCCTACGAGCAGTACTTC
TRBJ2-7	TRBD1	TRBV6-5	-	CASSYSWTGENEQYF	TGTGCCAGCAGTTACTCGTGGACAGGGGAAAACGAGCAGTACTTC
TRBJ1-1	-	TRBV7-8	-	CASSLEFGQGGTEAFF	TGTGCCAGCAGCTTAGAGTTCGGGCAGGGCGGCACTGAAGCTTTCTTT
TRBJ2-7	TRBD1	TRBV28	-	CASSNPQGTYEQYF	TGTGCCAGCAGCAACCCACAGGGGACCTACGAGCAGTACTTC
TRBJ2-1	TRBD2	TRBV29-1	-	CSVVPSGSGNEQFF	TGCAGCGTTGTACCTAGCGGGAGTGGCAATGAGCAGTTCTTC
TRBJ1-1	-	TRBV7-9	-	CASSLPAGNTEAFF	TGTGCCAGCAGCCTCCCCGCCGGGAACACTGAAGCTTTCTTT
TRBJ2-1	TRBD1	TRBV29-1	few	CSVETGGSYNEQFF	TGCAGCGTTGAGACAGGGGGCTCCTACAATGAGCAGTTCTTC
TRBJ2-3	TRBD2	TRBV4-2	-	CASSQYVSSGFGASTDTQYF	TGTGCCAGCAGCCAGTACGTGTCTAGCGGATTTGGGGCTAGCACAGATACGCAGTATTTT
TRBJ2-7	-	TRBV30	few	CAWSMNSYEQYF	TGTGCCTGGAGTATGAACAGTTACGAGCAGTACTTC
TRBJ2-6	-	TRBV7-8	-	CASSLDGRGSSGANVLTF	TGTGCCAGCAGCTTAGATGGCAGGGGTTCATCTGGGGCCAACGTCCTGACTTTC
TRBJ2-1	TRBD1	TRBV5-1	-	CASSGNYRGSFNEQFF	TGCGCCAGCAGCGGAAACTACAGGGGGTCTTTCAATGAGCAGTTCTTC
TRBJ1-2	-	TRBV6-6	-	CASSWDTSNYGYTF	TGTGCCAGCAGTTGGGACACCTCTAACTATGGCTACACCTTC
TRBJ2-2	TRBD1	TRBV7-9	few	CASSWRQGSRTGELFF	TGTGCCAGCAGCTGGCGACAGGGTTCAAGAACCGGGGAGCTGTTTTTT
TRBJ2-3	TRBD1	TRBV4-2	-	CASSQDRVGQLSTDTQYF	TGTGCCAGCAGCCAAGACCGGGTGGGACAGCTAAGCACAGATACGCAGTATTTT
TRBJ2-2	TRBD1	TRBV5-4	-	CAVQQGANTGELFF	TGTGCCGTCCAACAGGGGGCGAACACCGGGGAGCTGTTTTTT
TRBJ2-3	-	TRBV4-2	few	CASSQVGPDDTQYF	TGTGCCAGCAGCCAAGTGGGGCCTGATGATACGCAGTATTTT
TRBJ1-1	-	TRBV6-5	few	CASSRTRQRRAEAFF	TGTGCCAGCAGCCGAACACGACAGAGACGCGCTGAAGCTTTCTTT
TRBJ1-5	TRBD1	TRBV29-1	-	CSVRQGSNQPQHF	TGCAGCGTTAGACAGGGGTCTAATCAGCCCCAGCATTTT
TRBJ2-1	-	TRBV14	-	CASSQDILRYNEQFF	TGTGCCAGCAGCCAAGATATTCTCAGGTACAATGAGCAGTTCTTC
TRBJ2-7	TRBD1	TRBV7-9	few	CASSLGTLTGGNSYEQYF	TGTGCCAGCAGCTTAGGGACTCTCACAGGGGGCAACTCCTACGAGCAGTACTTC
TRBJ2-3	-	TRBV5-1	-	CASSLRGRLTDTQYF	TGCGCCAGCAGCCTGCGGGGACGGCTCACAGATACGCAGTATTTT
TRBJ2-7	-	TRBV28	few	CASSPHHPRRYEQYF	TGTGCCAGCAGCCCCCATCATCCCCGCCGGTACGAGCAGTACTTC